This T cell receptor beta chain was captured in a study of blood T cell repertoires in COVID-19. Sequenced by immunoSEQ multiplex PCR; TCRdb stores in-frame clones only, minus some. This table holds tens of thousands of clones, around 84% found once. Material for sequencing was peripheral blood. The clonotype was recovered from a man aged 45-65 years with acute or convalescent COVID-19.

CDR3 loop: CASRPGSSTYNEQFF. In DNA form, the CDR3 reads TGTGCCAGCAGACCTGGGAGTAGCACATACAATGAGCAGTTCTTC. The chain recombines TRBV5-6 with TRBJ2-1, with D perhaps matching TRBD2 (5 bases). Trimming removed 5 bases from V and 4 bases from J, with 16 bases in between. The germline V gene has CDR1 SGHDT and CDR2 YYEEEE. The CDR3 spans 15 residues.